One and the same sample provided the 13 T cell receptor beta chains below, sequenced in a study of T cell changes during pregnancy in multiple sclerosis. Data came from immunoSEQ multiplex PCR; TCRdb stores just in-frame clones and leaves some out. The sample comprises tens of thousands of clones, 90% of which are singletons, and approximately 0.58% rests with the top ten. This sample comprised CD4+ T cells from peripheral blood mononuclear cells, obtained in the first trimester of pregnancy. Receptor source: a female donor with multiple sclerosis, enrolled in a pregnancy study.

The chain is built from TRBV27 and TRBJ2-2; 9 bases map to TRBD2. V gave up 3 bases and J gave up 6 bases; unmatched junction bases: 5. The CDR3 is 15 amino acids. Germline CDR1 MNHEY, CDR2 SMNVEV (reference sequence). CDR3 protein: CASSLLAGAAGELFF. The DNA of the CDR3 is TGTGCCAGCAGTTTGTTAGCGGGAGCCGCCGGGGAGCTGTTTTTT.

The chain couples TRBV9 to TRBJ2-1, with 14 bases matching TRBD2. The CDR3 runs 18 residues. CDR1 and CDR2 from the germline V gene are SGDLS and YYNGEE. Trimming took 4 bases from V and 9 from J; bases not matched to a gene: 15. CDR3 in amino acids: CASSSRTSGRPIYSEQFF. CDR3 nucleotide sequence: TGTGCCAGCAGCTCCCGGACTAGCGGGAGGCCCATTTATAGTGAGCAGTTCTTC.

The chain recombines TRBV19 with TRBJ2-2; tentatively, D is TRBD1 (6 bases). CDR3 length: 15 amino acids. CDR1 LNHDA and CDR2 SQIVND come from the germline V gene (reference sequence). Between the trimmed V and J ends, which lost 6 bases and 4 bases, there was a span of 15 bases. The DNA for the CDR3 is TGTGCCAGTAGGGAAGGACAGAGTCCCACCGGGGAGCTGTTTTTT. Its translation: CASREGQSPTGELFF. Supplemented by reference TRBV19 and TRBJ2-2, the full variable domain reads DGGITQSPKYLFRKEGQNVTLSCEQNLNHDAMYWYRQDPGQGLRLIYYSQIVNDFQKGDIAEGYSVSREKKESFPLTVTSAQKNPTAFYLCASREGQSPTGELFFGEGSRLTVL.

The V call is TRBV6-6, the J call TRBJ2-7; D gene ambiguous. CDR1 MNHNY and CDR2 SVGAGI come from the germline V gene (reference sequence). Deletions cut 5 bases from V and 6 bases from J, with 11 bases between. The CDR3 has 12 residues. The CDR3 DNA sequence: TGTGCCAGCAGTACCGCCAGGTCCGAGCAGTACTTC. Amino acids: CASSTARSEQYF.

The V and J genes are TRBV18 and TRBJ1-2; D is unclear. The germline V gene encodes CDR1 KGHSH and CDR2 LQKENI. V was pared by 2 bases and J by 5 bases, with 15 bases between. The CDR3 runs to 15 residues. In DNA, the CDR3 is TGTGCCAGCTCACCATGGGCCCAGGAACGTTATGGCTACACCTTC. It codes for CASSPWAQERYGYTF. The whole variable domain, remainder taken from reference TRBV18 and TRBJ1-2, is NAGVMQNPRHLVRRRGQEARLRCSPMKGHSHVYWYRQLPEEGLKFMVYLQKENIIDESGMPKERFSAEFPKEGPSILRIQQVVRGDSAAYFCASSPWAQERYGYTFGSGTRLTVV.

This rearrangement joins TRBV4-1 to TRBJ2-1, with 7 bases fitting TRBD2. J lost 9 bases, V lost 1 base, and 12 bases had no gene match. This CDR3 comprises 16 residues. Germline values: CDR1 MGHRA, CDR2 YSYEKL. CDR3 nucleotide sequence: TGCGCCAGCAGCCAAGGTCTTTCTGCGGGAGTGGGTGAGCAGTTCTTC. Its translation: CASSQGLSAGVGEQFF.

J is TRBJ1-5 and V is TRBV2; TRBD1 aligns across 8 bases. Germline V gives CDR1 SNHLY, CDR2 FYNNEI. This CDR3 is 15 amino acids long. V shed 5 bases and J 3 bases; nucleotides not matched to a gene: 6. Written as DNA, the CDR3 is TGTGCCAGCAGTCTCAGGGGGCGCTACAATCAGCCCCAGCATTTT. Encoded protein: CASSLRGRYNQPQHF.

This chain connects TRBV7-2 to TRBJ2-3; 7 nucleotides agree with TRBD2. The CDR3 extends over 17 amino acids. V shed 1 base, J shed 3 bases, and the junction held 10 bases outside the gene matches. From germline, CDR1 is SGHTA and CDR2 FQGNSA. The CDR3 nucleotides read TGTGCCAGCAGCTTAGGCCCGGGCGGGAGCAGTACAGATACGCAGTATTTT. It translates to CASSLGPGGSSTDTQYF.

This chain uses TRBV30 with TRBJ2-7; D ambiguous. Germline loops: CDR1 GTSNPN, CDR2 SVGIG (reference sequence). The CDR3 has 13 residues. V lost 2 bases to trimming and J lost 5 bases, with 13 bases between them. This chain's CDR3 is CAWSSPPRNEQYF. The CDR3 bases are TGTGCCTGGAGTTCTCCCCCGCGGAACGAGCAGTACTTC.

This rearrangement joins TRBV5-3 to TRBJ1-6, with D perhaps matching TRBD1 (5 bases). TRBV5-3 is given ORF status, its function remaining uncertain. With 4 bases removed from V and 9 bases from J, the gap between germline ends came to 14 bases. CDR3 length equals 14 residues. The CDR3 DNA reads TGTGCCAGAAGCGTGACTAGGACATTTTCACCCCTCCACTTT. Translation: CARSVTRTFSPLHF.

The rearrangement uses TRBV9 and TRBJ2-7; 7 positions match TRBD2. The J segment lost 2 bases and the V segment lost 0 bases, leaving 2 bases of the junction unmatched. Germline V gene data show CDR1 as SGDLS and CDR2 as YYNGEE. The CDR3 sequence is 14 residues long. CDR3: CASSVASGPYEQYF. As DNA, the CDR3 is TGTGCCAGCAGCGTAGCTAGCGGACCCTACGAGCAGTACTTC.

This rearrangement joins TRBV5-1 to TRBJ2-3; 15 bases line up with TRBD2. Germline values: CDR1 SGHRS, CDR2 YFSETQ. The CDR3 is 21 amino acids. With 0 bases clipped from V and 0 bases from J, the junction kept 11 bases outside the gene matches. CDR3 sequence: CASSLEGTSGRTRISTDTQYF. CDR3 coding DNA: TGCGCCAGCAGCTTGGAAGGGACTAGCGGGAGGACCCGTATTAGCACAGATACGCAGTATTTT.

The chain uses TRBV19 and TRBJ2-7, with 9 bases that match TRBD1. Trimming cost V 4 bases and J 3 bases; bases outside gene matches: 7. This CDR3 is built from 15 residues. Germline CDR1 is LNHDA and CDR2 is SQIVND (reference sequence). The CDR3 bases are TGTGCCAGTAGTACAAACAGGGGGCGCGGCTACGAGCAGTACTTC. Translating gives CASSTNRGRGYEQYF.